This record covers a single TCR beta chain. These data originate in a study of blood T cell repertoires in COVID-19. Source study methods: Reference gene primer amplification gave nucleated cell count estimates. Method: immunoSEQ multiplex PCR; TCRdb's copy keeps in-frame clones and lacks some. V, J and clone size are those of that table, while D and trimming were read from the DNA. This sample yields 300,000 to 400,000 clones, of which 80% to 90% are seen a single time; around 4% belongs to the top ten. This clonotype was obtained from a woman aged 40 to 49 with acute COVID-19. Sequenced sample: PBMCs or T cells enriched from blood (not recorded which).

The CDR3 is CASSLEWGGGFF. The CDR3 region has the DNA TGTGCCAGCAGCTTGGAATGGGGAGGTGGTTTCTTT. This chain links TRBV5-4 with TRBJ1-1; D is unclear. CDR1 and CDR2 from the germline V gene are SGHNT and YYREEE (reference sequence). This CDR3 is 12 amino acids long. Trimming stripped 0 bases from V and 13 bases from J, with 13 bases between.